The 22 T cell receptor beta chains below all came from one sample that was sequenced in a study of OX40 agonist ivuxolimab in advanced cancers. Library method: the immunoSEQ multiplex PCR assay. What TCRdb holds here is the immuneACCESS table cut down to in-frame rearrangements. Part of the clones is not present; checked against another copy, under half of the missing clones reflect an unresolved V gene, and the others are unexplained. The sample has more than 40,000 clones on record, 88% of them singletons. Roughly 8.4% of the sample rests with the top ten. This specimen consisted of CD4+ or CD8+ T cells sorted from blood, obtained in a trial of the OX40 agonist ivuxolimab. Every receptor here comes from an adult with an advanced solid tumor such as melanoma, head and neck, liver or kidney cancer.

The CDR3 loop reads CASSEPSSYNSPLHF. The CDR3 DNA reads as TGTGCCAGCAGTGAACCAAGCTCCTATAATTCACCCCTCCACTTT. The chain uses TRBV6-1 and TRBJ1-6; no reliable D call. The CDR3 has 15 amino acids. The V and J ends lost 2 bases and 0 bases respectively, with 5 bases between them. Germline V CDR1 and CDR2: MNHNS, SASEGT.

This clone came up a few times. The chain carries TRBV2 and TRBJ2-1; 7 nucleotides align to TRBD2. V lost 10 bases and J lost 7; bases outside the gene matches: 19. The CDR3 spans 16 residues. The germline CDR1 and CDR2 sequences are SNHLY and FYNNEI. The CDR3 loop is CATNPGRGFGLNEQFF. In nucleotides, the CDR3 is TGTGCCACCAACCCAGGGCGGGGGTTTGGGTTGAATGAGCAGTTCTTC.

This clone was recorded only once. Additional DNA sequences in this sample encode the identical CDR3. The rearrangement uses TRBV7-9 and TRBJ2-1; D is unresolved. CDR1 SEHNR and CDR2 FQNEAQ come from the germline V gene (reference sequence). The CDR3 runs to 12 residues. V was shortened by 5 bases and J by 3 bases, with 5 bases between the two germline ends. CDR3 nucleotides: TGTGCCAGCAGCCCAGACTACAATGAGCAGTTCTTC. Residues: CASSPDYNEQFF.

The J gene is TRBJ2-4, the V gene TRBV18; 7 bases match TRBD2. V lost 0 bases to trimming and J lost 11 bases; unmatched junction nucleotides: 7. Germline values: CDR1 KGHSH, CDR2 LQKENI. The CDR3 is made up of 14 amino acids. CDR3 coding DNA: TGTGCCAGCTCACCACCGTCGGCGGGAGATCTTCAGTACTTC. Translating gives CASSPPSAGDLQYF. Together with reference TRBV18 and TRBJ2-4, the CDR3 gives the full variable domain: NAGVMQNPRHLVRRRGQEARLRCSPMKGHSHVYWYRQLPEEGLKFMVYLQKENIIDESGMPKERFSAEFPKEGPSILRIQQVVRGDSAAYFCASSPPSAGDLQYFGAGTRLSVL.

This sequence joins TRBV19 and TRBJ1-2; D is perhaps TRBD1 (6 bases). Germline assignment: CDR1 LNHDA and CDR2 SQIVND (reference sequence). Trimming took 7 bases from V and 0 from J, leaving 18 bases between them. The CDR3 has 16 amino acids. CDR3 protein: CASMAGRGPSNYGYTF. CDR3 DNA sequence: TGTGCCAGTATGGCGGGCAGGGGACCGTCTAACTATGGCTACACCTTC. The whole variable domain, remainder taken from reference TRBV19 and TRBJ1-2, is DGGITQSPKYLFRKEGQNVTLSCEQNLNHDAMYWYRQDPGQGLRLIYYSQIVNDFQKGDIAEGYSVSREKKESFPLTVTSAQKNPTAFYLCASMAGRGPSNYGYTFGSGTRLTVV.

CDR3 nucleotides: TGTGCCAGCAGCCTGTTCCTGACAGCTCCTTTGCGAAACACCATATATTTT. As protein: CASSLFLTAPLRNTIYF. The chain couples TRBV7-9 to TRBJ1-3; a possible D gene is TRBD1 (5 bases). V lost 5 bases to trimming and J lost 5 bases, with 22 bases between them. Per the germline V gene, CDR1 is SEHNR and CDR2 is FQNEAQ (reference sequence). The CDR3 is 17 amino acids.

The chain couples TRBV5-1 to TRBJ1-1; D is ambiguous. Germline lookup yields CDR1 SGHRS and CDR2 YFSETQ. The CDR3 covers 11 residues. V lost 3 bases, J lost 6 bases, and 6 bases lay in between. CDR3 coding DNA: TGCGCCAGCAGCTCGGACGCTGAAGCTTTCTTT. It yields the protein CASSSDAEAFF. Based on the CDR3 plus reference TRBV5-1 and TRBJ1-1, the full variable domain is KAGVTQTPRYLIKTRGQQVTLSCSPISGHRSVSWYQQTPGQGLQFLFEYFSETQRNKGNFPGRFSGRQFSNSRSEMNVSTLELGDSALYLCASSSDAEAFFGQGTRLTVV.

The chain couples TRBV13 to TRBJ2-3, with TRBD2 identical over 12 bases. Germline V lookup: CDR1 PRHDT, CDR2 FYEKMQ (reference sequence). The CDR3 loop spans 16 amino acids. V gave up 5 bases and J gave up 5 bases; unmatched junction bases: 8. In DNA form, the CDR3 reads TGTGCCAGCAGCATAAGACTAGCGGGAGTAGGAGATACGCAGTATTTT. Translated: CASSIRLAGVGDTQYF.

This CDR3 is CASSVRVGTFSYNEQFF. The CDR3 bases are TGTGCCAGCAGCGTAAGAGTTGGGACTTTCTCCTACAATGAGCAGTTCTTC. The chain has TRBV9 and TRBJ2-1; D is perhaps TRBD2 (6 bases). CDR3 length: 17 amino acids. Trimming stripped 1 base from V and 0 bases from J, with 14 bases between. Germline V gene sequence: CDR1 SGDLS, CDR2 YYNGEE.

The gene calls are TRBV7-8 and TRBJ2-6, with TRBD1 identical over 8 bases. Germline-derived CDR1 and CDR2 are SGHVS and FQNEAQ. This CDR3 spans 18 amino acids. Trimming removed 10 bases from V and 2 bases from J; junction bases left unmatched: 16. This CDR3 reads CATKDSRGRRAGANVLTF. For the CDR3, the DNA is TGTGCCACCAAGGACTCCAGGGGGCGTAGAGCTGGGGCCAACGTCCTGACTTTC.

This chain uses TRBV11-2 with TRBJ2-1, with D unresolved. CDR3 length: 12 amino acids. Trimming cost V 0 bases and J 6 bases, with 3 bases left between them. Germline V gene data show CDR1 as SGHAT and CDR2 as FQNNGV. The CDR3 sequence: CASSLDRNEQFF. CDR3 bases: TGTGCCAGCAGCTTAGATCGCAATGAGCAGTTCTTC.

This clone has only one observation. The chain has TRBV9 and TRBJ1-2; 7 bases fit TRBD1. The CDR3 is made up of 15 amino acids. V lost 3 bases to trimming and J lost 4 bases; unmatched junction nucleotides: 9. Germline CDR1 and CDR2: SGDLS and YYNGEE. The CDR3 spells CASSAGQAAAYGYTF. The CDR3 DNA reads TGTGCCAGCAGCGCCGGACAGGCGGCGGCCTATGGCTACACCTTC.

The V call is TRBV11-2, the J call TRBJ1-2; 8 bases match TRBD1. The germline V gene encodes CDR1 SGHAT and CDR2 FQNNGV. V lost 6 bases, J lost 4 bases, and 4 bases stayed unmatched. This CDR3 has 13 residues. Here the CDR3 DNA reads TGTGCCAGCAGAGACGGGACAGGCTATGGCTACACCTTC. The encoded protein is CASRDGTGYGYTF. The full variable domain, rest sourced from reference TRBV11-2 and TRBJ1-2, is EAGVAQSPRYKIIEKRQSVAFWCNPISGHATLYWYQQILGQGPKLLIQFQNNGVVDDSQLPKDRFSAERLKGVDSTLKIQPAKLEDSAVYLCASRDGTGYGYTFGSGTRLTVV.

The chain carries TRBV14 and TRBJ1-1; no firm D call. The germline V gene has CDR1 SGHDN and CDR2 FVKESK. The V and J ends lost 2 bases and 3 bases respectively, with 16 bases between them. This CDR3 spans 16 amino acids. CDR3 loop: CASSQQHGIKHTEAFF. CDR3 sequence (DNA): TGTGCCAGCAGCCAACAGCACGGAATAAAACACACTGAAGCTTTCTTT.

CDR3 protein: CASSTISTNEKLFF. The CDR3, as DNA: TGTGCCAGTAGTACCATTTCAACTAATGAAAAACTGTTTTTT. This chain uses TRBV19 with TRBJ1-4; D unresolved. Per germline, CDR1 LNHDA and CDR2 SQIVND (reference sequence). Trimming took 4 bases from V and 0 from J, leaving 6 bases between them. This CDR3 is built from 14 residues.

A single count supports this clone. The rearrangement links TRBV28 to TRBJ2-4; TRBD2 might be the D (6 bases). CDR1 and CDR2 (germline): MDHEN, SYDVKM. Trimming took off 2 bases at V and 11 bases at J, with 10 bases between the two ends. The CDR3 totals 12 residues. CDR3 nucleotides: TGTGCCAGCAGTTTAATAGGGGAGGTTCAGTACTTC. This sequence encodes CASSLIGEVQYF.

On this clone itself: Other DNA variants within this sample encode the same CDR3. The CDR3 is CASSLVGRGAGELFF. CDR3 bases: TGTGCCAGCAGCTTAGTAGGGCGGGGGGCCGGGGAGCTGTTTTTT. The gene calls are TRBV7-2 and TRBJ2-2; TRBD2 aligns across 8 bases. The length of the CDR3 is 15 residues. V shed 1 base and J 6 bases; nucleotides not matched to a gene: 4. Germline lookup yields CDR1 SGHTA and CDR2 FQGNSA.

V usage is TRBV11-3 and J usage is TRBJ2-5, with TRBD2 matching over 12 bases. The CDR3 length is 16 residues. The junction had 8 bases not matched to a gene; V was cut back by 5 bases and J by 4 bases. Per the germline V gene, CDR1 is SGHNT and CDR2 is YENEEA. The CDR3 DNA is TGTGCCAGCAGCCCCTGGGGACTAGCGGGTTTAGAGACCCAGTACTTC. It codes for CASSPWGLAGLETQYF.

This clone was counted a single time. V gene TRBV18 combines with J gene TRBJ1-6; D is ambiguous. V dropped 2 bases and J dropped 6 bases, with 5 bases sitting between them. This CDR3 is built from 13 residues. Germline V CDR1 and CDR2: KGHSH, LQKENI. CDR3 nucleotides: TGTGCCAGCTCACCAGCGGTTAATTCACCCCTCCACTTT. Protein sequence: CASSPAVNSPLHF.

CDR3 coding DNA: TGTGCCAGCAGTTACTCGACAGGGGGCTATGGCTACACCTTC. Translated: CASSYSTGGYGYTF. V usage is TRBV6-5 and J usage is TRBJ1-2; 9 bases agree with TRBD1. After removal of 0 bases from V and 4 bases from J, the junction contained 0 bases not matched to a gene. This CDR3 region has 14 residues. Germline values: CDR1 MNHEY, CDR2 SVGAGI.

J is TRBJ1-2 and V is TRBV19; D may be TRBD1 (5 bases). V was trimmed by 6 bases and J by 3 bases, leaving 17 bases between them. The germline CDR1 and CDR2 sequences are LNHDA and SQIVND (reference sequence). The CDR3 loop spans 15 amino acids. The DNA of the CDR3 is TGTGCCAGTAGGAAGAAGACAGAGGGAGACTATGGCTACACCTTC. Translation gives CASRKKTEGDYGYTF.

The chain is built from TRBV11-3 and TRBJ2-3; perhaps TRBD2 as D (5 bases). CDR1 is SGHNT, CDR2 YENEEA, per germline. The CDR3 contains 15 residues. Trimming took off 2 bases at V and 2 bases at J, with 11 bases between the two ends. CDR3: CASSLRWENTDTQYF. The CDR3 DNA reads as TGTGCCAGCAGCTTAAGGTGGGAGAACACAGATACGCAGTATTTT. The whole variable domain, filled in from reference TRBV11-3 and TRBJ2-3, reads EAGVVQSPRYKIIEKKQPVAFWCNPISGHNTLYWYLQNLGQGPELLIRYENEEAVDDSQLPKDRFSAERLKGVDSTLKIQPAELGDSAVYLCASSLRWENTDTQYFGPGTRLTVL.